This TCR beta chain was captured by sequencing in a study of cytomegalovirus exposure and HLA in healthy donors. The study's findings and limits: Researchers counted about 150 TCR beta chains as cytomegalovirus-associated. According to an earlier analysis, most TCR beta V segments yielded productive rearrangements about 90% or about 30% of the time.

About this clone itself: Its antigen remains unknown. Other DNA variants within this sample encode the same CDR3.

13 Jbeta primers and 60 Vbeta primers were used for the PCR. Libraries were prepared by immunoSEQ multiplex PCR; TCRdb keeps only in-frame clonotypes and omits some of them. The repertoire holds over 85,000 clones, with over 65% as singletons. Germline CDR1 and CDR2: LNHDA and SQIVND (reference sequence). The CDR3 sequence is 14 residues long. V dropped 3 bases and J dropped 2 bases, with 10 bases sitting between them. The source material was PBMCs. The chain is built from TRBV19 and TRBJ2-5; TRBD1 is a possible D gene (5 bases). The sequence derives from a middle-aged man in good health and CMV-seronegative. The CDR3 here is CASSIGSGQETQYF. CDR3 in DNA: TGTGCCAGTAGTATTGGTTCAGGGCAAGAGACCCAGTACTTC.